This T cell receptor beta chain was profiled in a study of cytomegalovirus exposure and HLA in healthy donors. Researchers ran the PCR with 60 Vbeta and 13 Jbeta primers. Profiling relied on immunoSEQ multiplex PCR, and the TCRdb table lists in-frame clones only, not all of them. The sample contains 130,000 or so clones, over 75% of which appear only once. Overall study results and limits: Sequencing artifact likely explains a cluster of highly shared sequence variants. While the bulk of TCR sequences proved rare, some public TCRs turned up in many donors.

A note on this clone: Its antigen is as yet unknown.

Each donor was nominally healthy when sampled (though unrecorded immune exposures were likely). CDR1 and CDR2 from the germline V gene are SGHNT and YENEEA. The length of the CDR3 is 13 residues. The V end was cut by 3 bases, the J end by 6 bases, with 11 bases between. The chain carries TRBV11-3 and TRBJ1-1, with D perhaps TRBD1 (5 bases). Material: PBMCs. The sequence was obtained from a woman aged 18-29 years in good health and CMV-seronegative. DNA of the CDR3: TGTGCCAGCAGCTTCTCCAGGGTGGCTGAAGCTTTCTTT. Translating gives CASSFSRVAEAFF.